These T cell receptor beta chains were read from a single sample in a study of T and B cells in COVID-19 patients. TCRdb reprocessed the multiplex PCR reads with MiXCR, giving one entry per CDR3 protein. Of about 5,100 distinct CDR3 sequences in the sample, approximately 20% are singletons; the top ten hold around 3.2%. The sequenced sample was blood. The receptors originated from a human donor with active COVID-19. Both conserved end residues are part of each CDR3. A D gene is named only where the DNA matches it firmly. Clone size is given for some rows only: seen once, a few or many times, or a class if the clone is expanded.

cdr3_nt: TGTGCCAGCAGCTTGTGGAAGGGAACATACGAGCAGTACTTC
cdr3_aa: CASSLWKGTYEQYF
clone_size: medium-sized
d_call: -
j_call: TRBJ2-7
v_call: TRBV5-6

cdr3_nt: TGTGCCAGCAGCATAAGGCTTCCTTACGGGCAGTACTTC
cdr3_aa: CASSIRLPYGQYF
clone_size: -
d_call: -
j_call: TRBJ2-7
v_call: TRBV12-3/TRBV12-4

cdr3_nt: TGTGCCAGCGCGAAAGGGGTCCCTGATAATTCACCCCTCCACTTT
cdr3_aa: CASAKGVPDNSPLHF
clone_size: few
d_call: -
j_call: TRBJ1-6
v_call: TRBV11-2

cdr3_nt: TGTGCCGCCGGGGCCGGGACAGGGAAATCCGAGCAGTACTTC
cdr3_aa: CAAGAGTGKSEQYF
clone_size: few
d_call: TRBD1
j_call: TRBJ2-7
v_call: TRBV5-4

cdr3_nt: TGTGCCAGCAGGCTAGCGGGAAGCACAGATACGCAGTATTTT
cdr3_aa: CASRLAGSTDTQYF
clone_size: medium-sized
d_call: TRBD2
j_call: TRBJ2-3
v_call: TRBV12-3/TRBV12-4

cdr3_nt: TGTGCCTGGAGTGTCAGGAGCTCTGGGGCCAACGTCCTGACTTTC
cdr3_aa: CAWSVRSSGANVLTF
clone_size: medium-sized
d_call: -
j_call: TRBJ2-6
v_call: TRBV30

cdr3_nt: TGTGCCAGCAGCTTTTGGGGCGGAGAGCAGTTCTTC
cdr3_aa: CASSFWGGEQFF
clone_size: few
d_call: -
j_call: TRBJ2-1
v_call: TRBV7-6

cdr3_nt: TGCGCCAGCAGCTTGGCTCCCGGTCCGGCCTCCTACAATGAGCAGTTCTTC
cdr3_aa: CASSLAPGPASYNEQFF
clone_size: -
d_call: -
j_call: TRBJ2-1
v_call: TRBV5-1

cdr3_nt: TGTGCCAGCAGCCAGACACGGGACAGGGGGCTGGAAGCTTTCTTT
cdr3_aa: CASSQTRDRGLEAFF
clone_size: many
d_call: TRBD1
j_call: TRBJ1-1
v_call: TRBV7-7

cdr3_nt: TGTGCCAGCAGCTTTACAGATACGCAGTATTTT
cdr3_aa: CASSFTDTQYF
clone_size: -
d_call: -
j_call: TRBJ2-3
v_call: TRBV7-9

cdr3_nt: TGTGCCAGCAGCTTCCCTCTGACAGACTCCAACGAGCAGTACTTC
cdr3_aa: CASSFPLTDSNEQYF
clone_size: few
d_call: -
j_call: TRBJ2-7
v_call: TRBV7-2

cdr3_nt: TGTGCCAGCAGAAAAACGGGACGGATCTCTGGAAACACCATATATTTT
cdr3_aa: CASRKTGRISGNTIYF
clone_size: few
d_call: -
j_call: TRBJ1-3
v_call: TRBV12-3/TRBV12-4

cdr3_nt: TGCAGCGTTGGATTGCAGGTAGCGGGCAATGAGCAGTTCTTC
cdr3_aa: CSVGLQVAGNEQFF
clone_size: large
d_call: TRBD2
j_call: TRBJ2-1
v_call: TRBV29-1

cdr3_nt: TGTGCCAGCAGCCTCCAGCGGGGGACTTACAATGAGCAGTTCTTC
cdr3_aa: CASSLQRGTYNEQFF
clone_size: many
d_call: TRBD2
j_call: TRBJ2-1
v_call: TRBV7-2

cdr3_nt: TGTGCCAGCAGCTTTGACAACTCGGCGCAGTACTTC
cdr3_aa: CASSFDNSAQYF
clone_size: many
d_call: -
j_call: TRBJ2-7
v_call: TRBV7-2

cdr3_nt: TGTGCCAGCAGCACTCTAGCGGGATCTAGCACAGATACGCAGTATTTT
cdr3_aa: CASSTLAGSSTDTQYF
clone_size: medium-sized
d_call: TRBD2
j_call: TRBJ2-3
v_call: TRBV6-1

cdr3_nt: TGTGCCAGTAGTATCGGGGCAGGGGGCCAGAATGAGCAGTTCTTC
cdr3_aa: CASSIGAGGQNEQFF
clone_size: -
d_call: TRBD1
j_call: TRBJ2-1
v_call: TRBV19

cdr3_nt: TGTGCCAGCAGCCCCTTCGCCGCGACATCGAACACCGGGGAGCTGTTTTTT
cdr3_aa: CASSPFAATSNTGELFF
clone_size: -
d_call: -
j_call: TRBJ2-2
v_call: TRBV7-9

cdr3_nt: TGCAGTGCTAGCCTTGGACAGGGAGGGGAGACCCAGTACTTC
cdr3_aa: CSASLGQGGETQYF
clone_size: -
d_call: -
j_call: TRBJ2-5
v_call: TRBV20-1

cdr3_nt: TGTGCCAGCAGCCCAATGGACAGGGTCTACGAGCAGTACTTC
cdr3_aa: CASSPMDRVYEQYF
clone_size: medium-sized
d_call: TRBD1
j_call: TRBJ2-7
v_call: TRBV27

cdr3_nt: TGTGCCAGCAGCTTCGGGGCGGGGGGGATCGAGCAGTACTTC
cdr3_aa: CASSFGAGGIEQYF
clone_size: -
d_call: TRBD2
j_call: TRBJ2-7
v_call: TRBV7-9

cdr3_nt: TGTGCCAGTAGTACCTCGGGACTAGCGGGATATGCCAAAAACATTCAGTACTTC
cdr3_aa: CASSTSGLAGYAKNIQYF
clone_size: medium-sized
d_call: TRBD2
j_call: TRBJ2-4
v_call: TRBV19

cdr3_nt: TGTGCCAGCTCACCGGGCAGGGCAGAAGACACTGAAGCTTTCTTT
cdr3_aa: CASSPGRAEDTEAFF
clone_size: many
d_call: -
j_call: TRBJ1-1
v_call: TRBV18

cdr3_nt: TGCAGTGCTAGACCCCCGGGGCGTGTTGGTGCAGAAAAACTGTTTTTT
cdr3_aa: CSARPPGRVGAEKLFF
clone_size: -
d_call: -
j_call: TRBJ1-4
v_call: TRBV20-1

cdr3_nt: TGTGCCAGCAGCACCAACCTACTAGCGGGAGGTTCCTACGAGCAGTACTTC
cdr3_aa: CASSTNLLAGGSYEQYF
clone_size: few
d_call: TRBD2
j_call: TRBJ2-7
v_call: TRBV7-9

cdr3_nt: TGTGCCAGCAGTGGCCCGGGACTAGCGCCAAAAGTGAGGGAGACCCAGTACTTC
cdr3_aa: CASSGPGLAPKVRETQYF
clone_size: medium-sized
d_call: TRBD2
j_call: TRBJ2-5
v_call: TRBV6-1

cdr3_nt: TGTGCCAGCAGCCTAAAGGGGGAGGAACAGCCCCAGCATTTT
cdr3_aa: CASSLKGEEQPQHF
clone_size: few
d_call: -
j_call: TRBJ1-5
v_call: TRBV7-9

cdr3_nt: TGTGCCAGCAGTTTGAGTCAGCCCCAGCATTTT
cdr3_aa: CASSLSQPQHF
clone_size: medium-sized
d_call: -
j_call: TRBJ1-5
v_call: TRBV12-3/TRBV12-4

cdr3_nt: TGCAGCGTTTCTGAAGTGACTAGCGGGGGGACTAGCACAGATACGCAGTATTTT
cdr3_aa: CSVSEVTSGGTSTDTQYF
clone_size: -
d_call: TRBD2
j_call: TRBJ2-3
v_call: TRBV29-1

cdr3_nt: TGTGCCAGCAGCCAAGTTGCCAACTATGGCTACACCTTC
cdr3_aa: CASSQVANYGYTF
clone_size: few
d_call: -
j_call: TRBJ1-2
v_call: TRBV14

cdr3_nt: TGTGCCAGCAAAAACGGAAAGGGGAGTATCTCCTACGAGCAGTACTTC
cdr3_aa: CASKNGKGSISYEQYF
clone_size: medium-sized
d_call: -
j_call: TRBJ2-7
v_call: TRBV6-2/TRBV6-3

cdr3_nt: TGCAGCGTCCGTGCGTCGACTAGCGGGAGGATTGAGCAGTTCTTC
cdr3_aa: CSVRASTSGRIEQFF
clone_size: medium-sized
d_call: TRBD2
j_call: TRBJ2-1
v_call: TRBV29-1

cdr3_nt: TGTGCCAGCAGCACGCGGACAGGCGACTACGAGCAGTACTTC
cdr3_aa: CASSTRTGDYEQYF
clone_size: medium-sized
d_call: TRBD1
j_call: TRBJ2-7
v_call: TRBV7-2

cdr3_nt: TGTGCCTGGAGTGTCAGTGGGGCAAATCAGCCCCAGCATTTT
cdr3_aa: CAWSVSGANQPQHF
clone_size: medium-sized
d_call: -
j_call: TRBJ1-5
v_call: TRBV30

cdr3_nt: TGTGCCAGCAGCTTCTTCAGGGGGCCAGGAAACACCATATATTTT
cdr3_aa: CASSFFRGPGNTIYF
clone_size: medium-sized
d_call: TRBD1
j_call: TRBJ1-3
v_call: TRBV5-5

cdr3_nt: TGCAGTGCTTTAGTGGGGACTAGCGGGGGTTACAATGAGCAGTTCTTC
cdr3_aa: CSALVGTSGGYNEQFF
clone_size: -
d_call: TRBD2
j_call: TRBJ2-1
v_call: TRBV20-1

cdr3_nt: TGTGCCACCAGCGGGACTGGAAACACCATATATTTT
cdr3_aa: CATSGTGNTIYF
clone_size: few
d_call: -
j_call: TRBJ1-3
v_call: TRBV24-1

cdr3_nt: TGTGCCAGCAGTTTGGGGGGCGACTACTACGAGCAGTACTTC
cdr3_aa: CASSLGGDYYEQYF
clone_size: few
d_call: -
j_call: TRBJ2-7
v_call: TRBV12-3/TRBV12-4

cdr3_nt: TGTGCCAGCACCCGAACTGCGTACCAAGAGACCCAGTACTTC
cdr3_aa: CASTRTAYQETQYF
clone_size: medium-sized
d_call: -
j_call: TRBJ2-5
v_call: TRBV6-6

cdr3_nt: TGTGCCAGCAGCGGGACAGGGGTCACCGGGGAGCTGTTTTTT
cdr3_aa: CASSGTGVTGELFF
clone_size: -
d_call: TRBD1
j_call: TRBJ2-2
v_call: TRBV6-1

cdr3_nt: TGCAGTGCTAGGAGCCCAGCGGGAGGATCCTACGAGCAGTACTTC
cdr3_aa: CSARSPAGGSYEQYF
clone_size: few
d_call: TRBD2
j_call: TRBJ2-7
v_call: TRBV20-1

cdr3_nt: TGTGCCAGCAGCTTAGAAACTACCTCCTACGAGCAGTACTTC
cdr3_aa: CASSLETTSYEQYF
clone_size: -
d_call: -
j_call: TRBJ2-7
v_call: TRBV7-2

cdr3_nt: TGCAGTGCCCGACTAGCGGGAGAGTACGAGCAGTACTTC
cdr3_aa: CSARLAGEYEQYF
clone_size: -
d_call: TRBD2
j_call: TRBJ2-7
v_call: TRBV20-1

cdr3_nt: TGTGCCAGCCGCCAGGGACGTCGAGGCTATGGCTACACCTTC
cdr3_aa: CASRQGRRGYGYTF
clone_size: many
d_call: -
j_call: TRBJ1-2
v_call: TRBV6-5

cdr3_nt: TGCGCCAGCAGCTTGACACTAGCGGATGGGAGCGAGCAGTACTTC
cdr3_aa: CASSLTLADGSEQYF
clone_size: few
d_call: TRBD2
j_call: TRBJ2-7
v_call: TRBV5-1

cdr3_nt: TGCGCCAGCAGCTTGCTAGAGAGGGGCGAGCAGTACTTC
cdr3_aa: CASSLLERGEQYF
clone_size: few
d_call: -
j_call: TRBJ2-7
v_call: TRBV5-1

cdr3_nt: TGCGCCAGCAGCGTCGGAGGGGGGAGCTCCTACGAGCAGTACTTC
cdr3_aa: CASSVGGGSSYEQYF
clone_size: -
d_call: -
j_call: TRBJ2-7
v_call: TRBV5-1

cdr3_nt: TGTGCCAGCAGCTTGTTCCAGACCGCAACTAATGAAAAACTGTTTTTT
cdr3_aa: CASSLFQTATNEKLFF
clone_size: medium-sized
d_call: -
j_call: TRBJ1-4
v_call: TRBV5-6

cdr3_nt: TGCAGTGCTACCGACAGGGCGAACACTGAAGCTTTCTTT
cdr3_aa: CSATDRANTEAFF
clone_size: -
d_call: TRBD1
j_call: TRBJ1-1
v_call: TRBV20-1

cdr3_nt: TGTGCCAGCAGCTTGGGATTGGTGCGGAACTATGGCTACACCTTC
cdr3_aa: CASSLGLVRNYGYTF
clone_size: medium-sized
d_call: -
j_call: TRBJ1-2
v_call: TRBV5-4

cdr3_nt: TGCAGCGTTGGCATAGCCTGGCCCGGGGAGCTGTTTTTT
cdr3_aa: CSVGIAWPGELFF
clone_size: medium-sized
d_call: -
j_call: TRBJ2-2
v_call: TRBV29-1

cdr3_nt: TGTGCCAGCAGCCAAGGAGACAGGGAAGATGAAAAACTGTTTTTT
cdr3_aa: CASSQGDREDEKLFF
clone_size: many
d_call: TRBD1
j_call: TRBJ1-4
v_call: TRBV14

cdr3_nt: TGCAGTGCTAGAAAGTCAGGCTCCTCCAATCAGCCCCAGCATTTT
cdr3_aa: CSARKSGSSNQPQHF
clone_size: -
d_call: -
j_call: TRBJ1-5
v_call: TRBV20-1

cdr3_nt: TGTGCCAGCAGTCCCAGGGGGGGCGGGCGCAATCAGCCCCAGCATTTT
cdr3_aa: CASSPRGGGRNQPQHF
clone_size: many
d_call: TRBD1
j_call: TRBJ1-5
v_call: TRBV6-2/TRBV6-3

cdr3_nt: TGTGCCAGCACTCAACCGGGGGCTGGAAACACCATATATTTT
cdr3_aa: CASTQPGAGNTIYF
clone_size: medium-sized
d_call: -
j_call: TRBJ1-3
v_call: TRBV6-5

cdr3_nt: TGTGCCAGCAGCAAGGGACAGGGGTTAATTGAGGCTGAGCAGTTCTTC
cdr3_aa: CASSKGQGLIEAEQFF
clone_size: few
d_call: TRBD1
j_call: TRBJ2-1
v_call: TRBV14

cdr3_nt: TGTGCCAGCTCACCACGGGGGGGGGCGGAAGATACGCAGTATTTT
cdr3_aa: CASSPRGGAEDTQYF
clone_size: medium-sized
d_call: -
j_call: TRBJ2-3
v_call: TRBV18

cdr3_nt: TGTGCCAGCAGCCAAGAGGGCAGGGGTCTATCCCTCCACTTT
cdr3_aa: CASSQEGRGLSLHF
clone_size: -
d_call: -
j_call: TRBJ1-6
v_call: TRBV4-2

cdr3_nt: TGCGCCAGCAGCCAAGATGCGGACAGGCGCACCGGGGAGCTGTTTTTT
cdr3_aa: CASSQDADRRTGELFF
clone_size: -
d_call: TRBD1
j_call: TRBJ2-2
v_call: TRBV4-3